The 13 T cell receptor beta chains presented below share a single source sample, sequenced in a study of post-analysis software for immune sequencing data. General study findings and limits: Patients carried roughly five TRBV segments more frequently than controls did, and TRBV5-6, TRBV5-1 and TRBV20-1 were among them.

Antigens for these TCRs are unknown. Unique-molecular-identifier-tagged TCR beta cDNA libraries were used. TCRdb passed the PCR reads through MiXCR, listing each CDR3 protein once. The table records approximately 770,000 distinct CDR3 sequences, roughly 50% of them present only once. Material: blood. The receptors originated from a girl aged 5-17 years with multiple sclerosis.

Points on this clonotype: The junction shows a germline mismatch at one end, possibly a read error. The chain links TRBV29-1 to TRBJ2-7; the D is unclear. Germline V lookup: CDR1 SQVTM, CDR2 ANQGSEA. This CDR3 has 13 residues. This chain's CDR3 is CSVAFPSSCEQYF. The CDR3, as DNA: TGCAGCGTTGCGTTCCCATCCTCCTGCGAGCAGTACTTC.

The chain combines TRBV7-3 with TRBJ2-1, with 9 bases identical to TRBD2. V lost 1 base, J lost 7 bases, and 8 bases stayed unmatched. CDR1 and CDR2 (germline): SGHTA, FQGTGA. There are 16 residues in the CDR3. CDR3 nucleotide sequence: TGTGCCAGCAGCTTAAGAGGTGGGCGGGAGGGAAATGAGCAGTTCTTC. It codes for CASSLRGGREGNEQFF.

This chain connects TRBV4-1 to TRBJ2-1; 9 bases line up with TRBD2. CDR1 MGHRA and CDR2 YSYEKL come from the germline V gene. J lost 5 bases, V lost 1 base, and 3 bases had no gene match. CDR3 length: 15 amino acids. DNA of the CDR3: TGCGCCAGCAGCCAAGGACTAGCGGAGGACAATGAGCAGTTCTTC. As protein: CASSQGLAEDNEQFF.

This clonotype has just a few counts. One end of the junction fails to match germline, which may point to a read error. The rearrangement joins TRBV27 to TRBJ2-7; D possibly corresponds to TRBD1 (6 bases). The CDR3 is made up of 15 amino acids. Per the germline V gene, CDR1 is MNHEY and CDR2 is SMNVEV (reference sequence). Written as DNA, the CDR3 is TGTGCCAGCAGTTTATGGCAGGGGACCTCCGACGAGCAGTACTTC. The encoded protein is CASSLWQGTSDEQYF.

This sequence joins TRBV11-2 and TRBJ2-7; 10 nucleotides agree with TRBD1. Trimming took 5 bases from V and 7 from J; bases not matched to a gene: 8. Per the germline V gene, CDR1 is SGHAT and CDR2 is FQNNGV. This CDR3 has 14 amino acids. The DNA for the CDR3 is TGTGCCAGCAGCCTGACAGGGGGCGAGGGTGAGCAGTACTTC. As protein: CASSLTGGEGEQYF.

This clonotype showed up just a few times. In DNA, the CDR3 is TGTGCCAGCTCCGCCGTCCCAAGCGAGCAGTACTTC. The encoded protein is CASSAVPSEQYF. The V gene is TRBV18, the J gene TRBJ2-7; D gene unclear. The germline V and J ends were trimmed by 6 bases and 6 bases, with 12 bases remaining between them. The CDR3 contains 12 residues. In germline, CDR1 is KGHSH, CDR2 LQKENI.

The chain is built from TRBV5-1 and TRBJ2-3; D call uncertain. V lost 0 bases to trimming and J lost 0 bases, with 8 bases between them. The V gene's germline CDR1 is SGHRS and CDR2 YFSETQ. This CDR3 is 15 amino acids long. The CDR3 loop reads CASSLGLPSTDTQYF. The CDR3, as DNA: TGCGCCAGCAGCTTGGGCCTCCCCAGCACAGATACGCAGTATTTT.

This rearrangement joins TRBV2 to TRBJ2-3, with 13 bases lining up with TRBD2. CDR1 SNHLY and CDR2 FYNNEI come from the germline V gene. This CDR3 spans 17 amino acids. Trimming removed 0 bases from V and 4 bases from J; junction bases left unmatched: 4. CDR3 sequence (DNA): TGTGCCAGCAGTGAAGCTCGGACTAGCGGGAGTTCAGATACGCAGTATTTT. Protein: CASSEARTSGSSDTQYF.

This clonotype was counted between two and nine times. The rearrangement links TRBV20-1 to TRBJ2-5; 9 nucleotides match TRBD1. V lost 5 bases and J lost 5; bases outside the gene matches: 9. The CDR3 spans 14 residues. In germline, CDR1 is DFQATT, CDR2 SNEGSKA (reference sequence). This CDR3 is CSADDGTGRETQYF. The CDR3 DNA follows: TGCAGTGCTGACGATGGGACAGGGAGGGAGACCCAGTACTTC.

This chain joins TRBV7-9 and TRBJ2-3; D is unclear. The V end was cut by 5 bases, the J end by 0 bases, with 9 bases between. CDR1 and CDR2 (germline): SEHNR, FQNEAQ (reference sequence). CDR3 size: 14 residues. This chain's CDR3 is CASSPATSTDTQYF. The CDR3, as DNA: TGTGCCAGCAGCCCGGCAACTAGCACAGATACGCAGTATTTT.

On this clonotype itself: The junction and the germline gene differ at one end; a read error may be behind it. The rearrangement joins TRBV10-3 to TRBJ2-5, with D possibly TRBD1 on 6 matching bases. The J call could be wrong; TRBJ2-7 is a better fit for the DNA end. The CDR3 has 12 residues. CDR1 and CDR2 from the germline V gene are ENHRY and SYGVKD. The CDR3 coding sequence is TGTGCCGTCAGTTCGGACAGATACGAGCAGTACTTC. Translation: CAVSSDRYEQYF.

V is TRBV6-1 and J is TRBJ1-4; TRBD1 aligns across 7 bases. From germline, CDR1 is MNHNS and CDR2 SASEGT. The CDR3 length is 14 residues. Germline trimming cut 8 bases from V and 6 bases from J; bases unmatched to any gene: 9. CDR3 bases: TGTGCCAGCGCAACAGGGGAGGTTGATGAAAAACTGTTTTTT. Translated, it gives CASATGEVDEKLFF.

V usage is TRBV11-3 and J usage is TRBJ2-3; 8 positions match TRBD2. This CDR3 is 18 amino acids long. The germline V gene has CDR1 SGHNT and CDR2 YENEEA. V dropped 1 base and J dropped 0; count of bases not matched to a gene: 9. The CDR3 reads CASSLAPGGGMSTDTQYF. In DNA form, the CDR3 reads TGTGCCAGCAGCTTAGCTCCCGGGGGGGGTATGAGCACAGATACGCAGTATTTT.